The 30 T cell receptor beta chains below all came from one sample that was sequenced in a study of T-cell reconstitution after alpha-beta-depleted transplantation in children. During its preparation, the TCRbeta library received unique molecular identifiers. One entry per CDR3 protein, called by TCRdb with MiXCR from the PCR reads. The sample includes some 300,000 distinct CDR3 sequences, over 9.5% of them seen just once. Sequenced material: PBMCs, taken before TCRalphabeta/CD19-depleted stem cell transplant. The source is a boy in the first two years of life with acute myeloid leukemia, due to receive a stem cell transplant.

This clonotype showed up many times. The V call is TRBV11-2, the J call TRBJ2-3; possibly TRBD2 for D (6 bases). CDR1 is SGHAT, CDR2 FQNNGV, per germline. The CDR3 has 17 residues. Deletions cut 1 base from V and 2 bases from J, with 16 bases between. The CDR3 reads CASSLGRLTSITDTQYF. As DNA, the CDR3 is TGTGCCAGCAGCTTAGGACGGCTGACTAGTATCACAGATACGCAGTATTTT.

This chain joins TRBV12-3 or TRBV12-4 and TRBJ1-1; D perhaps matches TRBD1 (5 bases). Between the trimmed V and J ends, which lost 1 base and 3 bases, there was a span of 9 bases. The CDR3 has 14 residues. CDR3 in DNA: TGTGCCAGCAGTTTAGTGGGGGTGGACACTGAAGCTTTCTTT. Protein product: CASSLVGVDTEAFF.

Many counts were recorded for this clonotype. The chain employs TRBV20-1 and TRBJ1-2; no clear D gene. The CDR3 runs to 16 residues. Germline V gene lookup returns CDR1 DFQATT and CDR2 SNEGSKA (reference sequence). V lost 3 bases to trimming and J lost 1 base, with 18 bases between them. CDR3 nucleotide sequence: TGCAGTGCTAGTGTGGTCAGGTCCCCTTTTAACTATGGCTACACCTTC. Its translation: CSASVVRSPFNYGYTF.

This clonotype was observed at least ten times. The chain uses TRBV28 and TRBJ1-5; D gene uncertain. V shed 3 bases and J shed 6 bases, with 3 bases lying between them. The germline V gene encodes CDR1 MDHEN and CDR2 SYDVKM. The CDR3 consists of 11 residues. CDR3 DNA sequence: TGTGCCAGCAGTTTTAGTCAGCCCCAGCATTTT. It is translated as CASSFSQPQHF. Full variable domain (remainder filled in from reference TRBV28 and TRBJ1-5): DVKVTQSSRYLVKRTGEKVFLECVQDMDHENMFWYRQDPGLGLRLIYFSYDVKMKEKGDIPEGYSVSREKKERFSLILESASTNQTSMYLCASSFSQPQHFGDGTRLSIL.

This clonotype was recorded at least ten times. This chain links TRBV2 with TRBJ1-4; D is perhaps TRBD1 (5 bases). CDR3 size: 14 residues. Trimming pared 9 bases from V and 6 bases from J, leaving 17 bases between. CDR1 is SNHLY and CDR2 is FYNNEI in the germline V gene. The CDR3 coding sequence is TGTGCCAGGGAACAGGAGGCTTGGGATGAAAAACTGTTTTTT. It translates to CAREQEAWDEKLFF.

The sample holds many counts of this clonotype. The chain recombines TRBV12-3 or TRBV12-4 with TRBJ2-1; possibly TRBD2 for D (6 bases). V lost 6 bases to trimming and J lost 5 bases, with 14 bases between them. This CDR3 contains 14 residues. CDR3 in DNA: TGTGCCAGCAGCCGCTCTGCTAGCGACAATGAGCAGTTCTTC. Translated: CASSRSASDNEQFF.

This clonotype was picked up a small number of times. The chain carries TRBV11-2 and TRBJ1-2; 7 positions match TRBD1. The CDR3 loop spans 16 amino acids. With 3 bases clipped from V and 3 bases from J, the junction kept 10 bases outside the gene matches. CDR1 is SGHAT and CDR2 is FQNNGV in the germline V gene. Written as DNA, the CDR3 is TGTGCCAGCAGCTTCGGCTCAGGGGGAGGTCACTATGGCTACACCTTC. Residues: CASSFGSGGGHYGYTF.

This clonotype was seen repeatedly, ten times or more. This chain connects TRBV4-2 to TRBJ2-7; 11 bases map to TRBD2. The CDR3 is 15 amino acids. The V and J ends lost 3 bases and 4 bases, in that order; junction bases with no gene match: 5. Germline V lookup: CDR1 LGHNA, CDR2 YNFKEQ. The CDR3 sequence is CASSQIAGGPYEQYF. As DNA, the CDR3 is TGTGCCAGCAGCCAGATAGCGGGAGGGCCTTACGAGCAGTACTTC.

This clonotype was seen ten or more times. The chain couples TRBV29-1 to TRBJ2-2, with D maybe TRBD1 (6 bases). With 5 bases removed from V and 2 bases from J, the gap between germline ends came to 9 bases. Germline V gene data show CDR1 as SQVTM and CDR2 as ANQGSEA. The length of the CDR3 is 13 residues. In nucleotides, the CDR3 is TGCAGCGTTTGGACAGCCAACACCGGGGAGCTGTTTTTT. It specifies CSVWTANTGELFF.

This clonotype was recorded a few times. V is TRBV7-3 and J is TRBJ2-2; maybe TRBD2 (7 bases). The length of the CDR3 is 17 residues. Germline V gene data show CDR1 as SGHTA and CDR2 as FQGTGA. The V gene lost 2 bases and the J gene lost 4 bases, with 17 bases spanning the gap. This CDR3 reads CASSLAGGGASTGELFF. In DNA form, the CDR3 reads TGTGCCAGCAGCTTAGCCGGAGGGGGGGCCAGCACCGGGGAGCTGTTTTTT.

This clonotype was observed a few times. The V gene is TRBV10-3, the J gene TRBJ2-2; TRBD1 aligns across 10 bases. From germline, CDR1 is ENHRY and CDR2 SYGVKD. V lost 10 bases to trimming and J lost 4 bases; unmatched junction nucleotides: 12. The CDR3 has 16 amino acids. CDR3 region: CANPTRQGAFTGELFF. CDR3 sequence (DNA): TGTGCCAACCCGACCCGACAGGGGGCATTCACCGGGGAGCTGTTTTTT.

At least ten counts were recorded for this clonotype. This chain links TRBV11-2 with TRBJ2-6; the D gene is possibly TRBD1 (6 bases). CDR1 SGHAT and CDR2 FQNNGV come from the germline V gene. The CDR3 contains 16 residues. Trimming left V 3 bases short and J 2 bases short, with 11 bases between. The CDR3 DNA reads TGTGCCAGCAGCTTGAGGTCAGGGGCTGGGGCCAACGTCCTGACTTTC. Translation: CASSLRSGAGANVLTF.

This clonotype was detected a few times. This chain joins TRBV3-1 and TRBJ2-3; 10 bases fit TRBD2. The CDR3 consists of 18 residues. The germline gives CDR1 LGHDT, CDR2 YNNKEL (reference sequence). V lost 0 bases, J lost 3 bases, and 9 bases stayed unmatched. In nucleotides, the CDR3 is TGTGCCAGCAGCCAAGAAAGGGCTAGCGGGAGTTCGACAGATACGCAGTATTTT. Translating it yields CASSQERASGSSTDTQYF.

This clonotype was seen a few times. The chain carries TRBV28 and TRBJ2-7; TRBD2 agrees at 9 bases. This CDR3 region has 16 residues. The germline gives CDR1 MDHEN, CDR2 SYDVKM. Trimming removed 6 bases from V and 0 bases from J; junction bases left unmatched: 9. The CDR3 spells CASRTLAGVHSYEQYF. CDR3 DNA: TGTGCCAGCAGAACCTTAGCGGGAGTGCACTCCTACGAGCAGTACTTC.

V gene TRBV5-5 combines with J gene TRBJ2-7; 12 bases line up with TRBD2. The CDR3 length is 16 residues. Unmatched junction bases numbered 8, after V lost 4 bases and J lost 3 bases. Per germline, CDR1 SGHKS and CDR2 YYEKEE (reference sequence). CDR3 in DNA: TGTGCCAGCAGCGTTAAGCTAGCGGGAGGGCGCTACGAGCAGTACTTC. Protein: CASSVKLAGGRYEQYF.

Ten or more counts support this clonotype. This sequence joins TRBV7-6 and TRBJ1-3, with D tentatively TRBD1 (5 bases). The V and J ends lost 2 bases and 2 bases respectively, with 13 bases between them. This CDR3 contains 16 residues. Germline V gives CDR1 SGHVS, CDR2 FNYEAQ. CDR3 amino acids: CASSLRGGVPGNTIYF. The CDR3 bases are TGTGCCAGCAGCTTAAGGGGCGGAGTGCCTGGAAACACCATATATTTT.

The chain links TRBV30 to TRBJ2-2; a weak D match, TRBD1 (5 bases). The CDR3 is 14 residues long. Germline V gene sequence: CDR1 GTSNPN, CDR2 SVGIG (reference sequence). V dropped 5 bases and J dropped 8 bases, with 18 bases sitting between them. Here the CDR3 reads CAWLSFQGIGELFF. As DNA, the CDR3 is TGTGCCTGGCTCTCATTCCAGGGTATAGGGGAGCTGTTTTTT.

This clonotype was recorded at least ten times. The chain recombines TRBV12-3 or TRBV12-4 with TRBJ2-1, with TRBD1 identical over 8 bases. The CDR3 runs 15 residues. The junction had 3 bases not matched to a gene; V was cut back by 3 bases and J by 2 bases. The CDR3 DNA sequence: TGTGCCAGCAGTTTGGGCAGGGGGCCCTACAATGAGCAGTTCTTC. It codes for CASSLGRGPYNEQFF.

This clonotype was detected ten times or more. V usage is TRBV9 and J usage is TRBJ2-1, with 9 bases that match TRBD2. The CDR3 length is 15 residues. V shed 3 bases, J shed 4 bases, and the junction held 5 bases outside the gene matches. CDR1 and CDR2 (germline): SGDLS, YYNGEE. The CDR3 reads CASSAGLALYNEQFF. The CDR3 DNA reads as TGTGCCAGCAGCGCCGGACTAGCGCTTTACAATGAGCAGTTCTTC. Complete variable domain (other parts from reference TRBV9 and TRBJ2-1): DSGVTQTPKHLITATGQRVTLRCSPRSGDLSVYWYQQSLDQGLQFLIQYYNGEERAKGNILERFSAQQFPDLHSELNLSSLELGDSALYFCASSAGLALYNEQFFGPGTRLTVL.

There are many counts of this clonotype. The chain combines TRBV5-5 with TRBJ2-7; perhaps TRBD1 as D (6 bases). The V end was cut by 6 bases, the J end by 3 bases, with 16 bases between. Germline lookup yields CDR1 SGHKS and CDR2 YYEKEE (reference sequence). The CDR3 has 14 residues. The CDR3 spells CASTEGHLGYEQYF. CDR3 nucleotides: TGTGCCAGCACCGAGGGACACCTTGGCTACGAGCAGTACTTC. The whole variable domain, filled in from reference TRBV5-5 and TRBJ2-7, reads DAGVTQSPTHLIKTRGQQVTLRCSPISGHKSVSWYQQVLGQGPQFIFQYYEKEERGRGNFPDRFSARQFPNYSSELNVNALLLGDSALYLCASTEGHLGYEQYFGPGTRLTVT.

This clonotype was seen at least ten times. V gene TRBV13 combines with J gene TRBJ2-3, with 9 bases fitting TRBD2. The germline CDR1 and CDR2 sequences are PRHDT and FYEKMQ (reference sequence). J lost 4 bases, V lost 5 bases, and 7 bases had no gene match. This CDR3 is built from 15 residues. The CDR3 DNA follows: TGTGCCAGCAGCCCACCTAGCGGGAAGTCAGATACGCAGTATTTT. Translating it yields CASSPPSGKSDTQYF.

CDR3 sequence (DNA): TGTGCCAGCAGCCCGGGTAGAGGAAGTCAGCCCCAGCATTTT. Protein sequence: CASSPGRGSQPQHF. The V and J genes are TRBV3-1 and TRBJ1-5; the D is unclear. Germline V CDR1 and CDR2: LGHDT, YNNKEL (reference sequence). The V and J ends lost 4 bases and 6 bases respectively, with 13 bases between them. This CDR3 spans 14 amino acids.

This clonotype was found many times. The CDR3 loop reads CASSQGPLPTDTQYF. In DNA form, the CDR3 reads TGTGCCAGCAGCCAAGGGCCGCTCCCCACAGATACGCAGTATTTT. J is TRBJ2-3 and V is TRBV3-1; no firm D call. Per germline, CDR1 LGHDT and CDR2 YNNKEL (reference sequence). The CDR3 is 15 amino acids. V was cut by 1 base and J by 2 bases, with 10 bases left in between.

The rearrangement uses TRBV4-1 and TRBJ2-7; 9 bases map to TRBD1. The CDR3 totals 16 residues. Germline V gene lookup returns CDR1 MGHRA and CDR2 YSYEKL. Germline trimming cut 0 bases from V and 0 bases from J; bases unmatched to any gene: 3. The CDR3 protein is CASSQERTGASYEQYF. In nucleotides, the CDR3 is TGCGCCAGCAGCCAAGAGCGGACAGGGGCCTCCTACGAGCAGTACTTC.

This clonotype was detected many times. This chain links TRBV12-3 or TRBV12-4 with TRBJ1-1; D is uncertain. The length of the CDR3 is 14 residues. Trimming left V 6 bases short and J 4 bases short, with 15 bases between. CDR3 nucleotide sequence: TGTGCCAGCAGCCTTGTGAGGGTTGCCACTGAAGCTTTCTTT. It codes for CASSLVRVATEAFF.

This clonotype has at least ten counts. J is TRBJ1-2 and V is TRBV20-1; D not certain. Germline V lookup: CDR1 DFQATT, CDR2 SNEGSKA (reference sequence). The V and J ends lost 6 bases and 4 bases respectively, with 3 bases between them. There are 9 residues in the CDR3. The CDR3 is CSAPYGYTF. CDR3 nucleotides: TGCAGTGCACCCTATGGCTACACCTTC.

V gene TRBV7-6 combines with J gene TRBJ2-5; a possible D gene is TRBD2 (7 bases). The ends were cut back, 1 base at V and 3 bases at J, with 12 bases in the middle. Per the germline V gene, CDR1 is SGHVS and CDR2 is FNYEAQ. The CDR3 runs to 15 residues. The CDR3 region has the DNA TGTGCCAGCAGCTTAGGGGAGGGGGTTGAAGAGACCCAGTACTTC. This codes for CASSLGEGVEETQYF.

In its sample, this clonotype was seen many times. The chain recombines TRBV9 with TRBJ2-1; the match to TRBD2 covers 7 bases. The trim removed 4 bases at V and 4 bases at J, leaving 20 bases unmatched. Germline V gives CDR1 SGDLS, CDR2 YYNGEE. The CDR3 consists of 19 residues. CDR3 loop: CASSPGGRRERNFYNEQFF. The CDR3 coding sequence is TGTGCCAGCAGCCCCGGGGGGAGGAGGGAGCGGAACTTTTACAATGAGCAGTTCTTC.

This clonotype was recorded many times. The chain has TRBV29-1 and TRBJ2-7; D is perhaps TRBD2 (5 bases). The CDR3 runs to 13 residues. From germline, CDR1 is SQVTM and CDR2 ANQGSEA. V lost 3 bases and J 0 bases, leaving 9 bases between the germline ends. In nucleotides, the CDR3 is TGCAGCGTTGATCTAGCTGGCTCCTACGAGCAGTACTTC. Residues: CSVDLAGSYEQYF.

This clonotype was detected a few times. The chain combines TRBV7-6 with TRBJ2-7, with TRBD1 as a possible D gene (7 bases). Germline V gene lookup returns CDR1 SGHVS and CDR2 FNYEAQ. CDR3 length: 17 residues. V was cut by 1 base and J by 3 bases, with 19 bases left in between. For the CDR3, the DNA is TGTGCCAGCAGCTTAGGGGTCGGGGGACAGATAGACTACGAGCAGTACTTC. Its protein is CASSLGVGGQIDYEQYF.